This TCR beta chain was identified in a study of blood T cell repertoires in COVID-19. Turning to the study itself: Acute-phase and convalescent COVID-19 samples originated in the United States, Italy and Spain. Sample material is recorded as cDNA or gDNA derived from T cells, B-cell-depleted T cells, or PBMCs.

This clone was recorded only once. TCRdb's copy holds only in-frame clones and misses some; the assay was immunoSEQ multiplex PCR. This table has more than 300,000 clones, 86% appearing once. The germline V gene has CDR1 MDHEN and CDR2 SYDVKM. There are 15 residues in the CDR3. Trimming pared 4 bases from V and 4 bases from J, leaving 16 bases between. This TCR was sampled from a woman aged 50 to 60 with acute or convalescent COVID-19. J is TRBJ1-2 and V is TRBV28; D uncertain. Sequencing used peripheral blood. CDR3 region: CASSSIYRLSYGYTF. CDR3 bases: TGTGCCAGCAGTTCGATATACCGACTTAGCTATGGCTACACCTTC.